The rows below give T cell receptor beta chains drawn from one sample of a study of shared clonotypes between healthy human individuals. Using immunoSEQ multiplex PCR, the repertoire was profiled, and TCRdb retains in-frame clones only, with some absent. The sample lists some 2.4 million clones; approximately 93% were seen once. The sample comprised naive CD4+ T cells from PBMCs. The receptors here all came from a man aged 18 to 29 in good health. Some clones in this sample may be carry-over from other donors' samples. CDR3s include the opening cysteine and the closing phenylalanine or tryptophan.

V	J	CDR3
TRBV27	TRBJ1-1	CASKDRSVNTEAFF
TRBV6-5	TRBJ2-1	CASSYRGRENNEQFF
TRBV14	TRBJ2-1	CASSPSLAGGLYPQFF
TRBV18	TRBJ2-3	CASSQDYSTDTQYF
TRBV9	TRBJ2-7	CASSVGPSSLGPYEQYF
TRBV11-1	TRBJ2-5	CASSPRGLQQQETQYF
TRBV7-3	TRBJ2-1	CASSPRLAGGGEQFF
TRBV2	TRBJ1-2	CASSEDNYGYTF
TRBV28	TRBJ2-5	CASSGQGLETQYF
TRBV7-2	TRBJ2-7	CASSRLLAGAYEQYF
TRBV6-1	TRBJ1-5	CASRRPGNQPQHF
TRBV11-2	.	CASSLRTTTSGEAYEQYF
TRBV29-1	TRBJ1-4	CSGGDRGGEKLFF
TRBV7-9	TRBJ1-2	CASSLNLYEPNYGYTF
TRBV30	TRBJ1-2	CACPLQGRGGYGYTF
TRBV6-6	TRBJ1-2	CASSAPQGGDYGYTF
TRBV5-4	TRBJ2-5	CASSDHPGRRSETQYF
TRBV14	TRBJ2-7	CASSSIPSGRFEQYF
TRBV2	TRBJ1-2	CASSVTGWDGYTF
TRBV27	TRBJ1-2	CASRSNRNRFYGYTF
TRBV28	TRBJ2-1	CASSVLYEQFF
TRBV5-1	TRBJ2-7	CASSLRQGKNEQYF